Described below is a single T cell receptor (beta chain) sequence and its context. Its antigen is currently unknown. Sequencing used immunoSEQ multiplex PCR; TCRdb keeps in-frame clones, though not all of them. The sample consists of under 150,000 clones, 70% to 90% of them appearing once. This sample is part of a study of cytotoxic CD8 clonotypes in ibrutinib-treated CLL. Study context: Partial response was seen in approximately 24 patients and complete response in 2; after median around 5.5 years, about 14 stayed remitted, approximately twelve progressed. Productive templates per sample averaged 255,043; productive rearrangements, approximately 93,000.

Study-wide findings and caveats: Having risen at ibrutinib response, clonality had fallen back toward baseline by progression.

The V and J ends lost 7 bases and 1 base respectively, with 13 bases between them. The CDR3 sequence is 14 residues long. CDR1 and CDR2 (germline): SNHLY, FYNNEI. The source of this sequence is a human donor with chronic lymphocytic leukemia. The chain employs TRBV2 and TRBJ1-1; tentatively, D is TRBD1 (5 bases). The material sequenced was PBMCs, taken after 36 months of ibrutinib treatment. The chain's CDR3 is CASTARGGNTEAFF. CDR3 sequence (DNA): TGTGCCAGCACTGCGAGGGGCGGGAACACTGAAGCTTTCTTT.